This TCR beta chain was sequenced in a study of PD-L1 blockade in urothelial cancer. Study context: Study patients had been treated with 0 to 3 previous chemotherapy regimens. After treatment start, blood was analyzed at 3 weeks (second dose) and at 6 weeks.

This CDR3 contains 17 residues. The V segment lost 0 bases and the J segment 4 bases; nucleotides outside the gene matches: 8. The germline gives CDR1 LGHNA, CDR2 YNFKEQ. Libraries were prepared by immunoSEQ multiplex PCR; TCRdb keeps only in-frame clonotypes and omits some of them. The sample has tens of thousands of clones, 84% seen once; the top ten hold approximately 10%. The time point is: pretreatment peripheral blood. The TCR originated in a woman in her sixties or seventies with urothelial cancer. The rearrangement uses TRBV4-2 and TRBJ2-1, with TRBD1 matching over 8 bases. The specimen was PBMCs, collected around atezolizumab (anti-PD-L1) treatment. In DNA form, the CDR3 reads TGTGCCAGCAGCCAAGATCGGTCAGGGGGCTCGTACAATGAGCAGTTCTTC. Encoded protein: CASSQDRSGGSYNEQFF.